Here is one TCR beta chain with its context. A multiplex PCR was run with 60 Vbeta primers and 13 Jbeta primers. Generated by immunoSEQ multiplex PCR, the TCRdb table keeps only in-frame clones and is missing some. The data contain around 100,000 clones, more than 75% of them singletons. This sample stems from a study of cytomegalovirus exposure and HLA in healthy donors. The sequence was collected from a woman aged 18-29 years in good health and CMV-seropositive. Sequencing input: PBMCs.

The CDR3 reads CASSLGASGEYTDTQYF. The CDR3 coding sequence is TGTGCCAGCAGCTTAGGCGCTAGCGGGGAATACACAGATACGCAGTATTTT. The gene calls are TRBV7-6 and TRBJ2-3; 9 bases map to TRBD2. CDR1 and CDR2 (germline): SGHVS, FNYEAQ. This CDR3 region has 17 residues. V lost 1 base and J lost 2; bases outside the gene matches: 7.